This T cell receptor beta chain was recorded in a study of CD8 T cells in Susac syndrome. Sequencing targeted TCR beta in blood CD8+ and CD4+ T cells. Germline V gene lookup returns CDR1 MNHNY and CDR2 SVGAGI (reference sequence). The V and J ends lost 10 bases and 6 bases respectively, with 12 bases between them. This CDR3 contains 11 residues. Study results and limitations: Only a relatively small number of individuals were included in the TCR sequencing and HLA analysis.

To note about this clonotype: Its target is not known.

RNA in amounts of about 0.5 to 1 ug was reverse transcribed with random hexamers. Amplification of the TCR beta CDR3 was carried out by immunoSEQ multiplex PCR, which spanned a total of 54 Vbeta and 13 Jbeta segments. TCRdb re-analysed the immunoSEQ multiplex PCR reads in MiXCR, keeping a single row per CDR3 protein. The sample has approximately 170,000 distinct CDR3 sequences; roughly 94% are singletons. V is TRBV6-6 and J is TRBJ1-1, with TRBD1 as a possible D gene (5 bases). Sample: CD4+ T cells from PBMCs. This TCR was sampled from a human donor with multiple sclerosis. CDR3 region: CATVRVAEAFF. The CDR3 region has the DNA TGTGCCACCGTCAGGGTGGCTGAAGCTTTCTTT.